The 23 T cell receptor beta chains in this list originate from one sample, sequenced in a study of control samples from healthy donors and cancer patients. The method was immunoSEQ multiplex PCR; TCRdb's version includes in-frame clones alone and lacks a portion of them. The repertoire includes roughly 130,000 clones, around 93% of them detected once, and roughly 8.8% sits in the top ten. What was sequenced was blood. These receptors all come from a man younger than 35 in good health.

The table lists this clone with a few counts. The V gene is TRBV7-8, the J gene TRBJ2-7, with D possibly called TRBD1 or TRBD2 (5 bases each). Trimming removed 2 bases at V and 2 bases at J, with 10 bases between. This CDR3 spans 14 amino acids. The germline V gene encodes CDR1 SGHVS and CDR2 FQNEAQ. CDR3 loop: CASSLRVGPYEQYF. In DNA form, the CDR3 reads TGTGCCAGCAGCTTAAGAGTGGGACCCTACGAGCAGTACTTC.

The chain joins TRBV2 to TRBJ1-1; 10 bases fit TRBD1. V gave up 6 bases and J gave up 5 bases; unmatched junction bases: 3. The length of the CDR3 is 13 residues. Germline V gene lookup returns CDR1 SNHLY and CDR2 FYNNEI. CDR3 sequence reads: CASRTGGWTEAFF. As DNA, the CDR3 is TGTGCCAGCAGGACAGGGGGCTGGACTGAAGCTTTCTTT.

The V gene is TRBV11-2, the J gene TRBJ2-1, with TRBD1 as a possible D gene (6 bases). The germline V gene encodes CDR1 SGHAT and CDR2 FQNNGV. The length of the CDR3 is 19 residues. Trimming cost V 2 bases and J 0 bases, with 20 bases left between them. In DNA form, the CDR3 reads TGTGCCAGCAGCTTATTTCCCAGGGGACGTACTAGCTCCTACAATGAGCAGTTCTTC. Encoded protein: CASSLFPRGRTSSYNEQFF.

The chain combines TRBV18 with TRBJ1-5, with a weak D call TRBD1 (5 bases). Looked up from germline, CDR1 is KGHSH and CDR2 is LQKENI. This CDR3 comprises 13 residues. Between the trimmed V and J ends, which lost 6 bases and 4 bases, there was a span of 10 bases. In DNA form, the CDR3 reads TGTGCCAGCTCTCCCGACAGTAATCAGCCCCAGCATTTT. Amino acid sequence: CASSPDSNQPQHF.

The V call is TRBV5-1, the J call TRBJ1-5; the D is unclear. CDR1 is SGHRS and CDR2 is YFSETQ in the germline V gene. V lost 3 bases to trimming and J lost 5 bases, with 9 bases between them. The CDR3 has 13 residues. This CDR3 reads CASSYGPDQPQHF. CDR3 sequence (DNA): TGCGCCAGCAGCTACGGACCCGATCAGCCCCAGCATTTT.

In DNA, the CDR3 is TGCGCCAGCAGGCCGGGACAGGGAGACTCACCCCTCCACTTT. Residues: CASRPGQGDSPLHF. V gene TRBV5-1 combines with J gene TRBJ1-6, with 9 bases matching TRBD1. CDR1 and CDR2 from the germline V gene are SGHRS and YFSETQ. The CDR3 contains 14 residues. V lost 5 bases, J lost 10 bases, and 7 bases stayed unmatched.

The rearrangement joins TRBV19 to TRBJ1-2, with D uncertain. There are 14 residues in the CDR3. Trimming cost V 3 bases and J 7 bases, with 15 bases left between them. Germline CDR1 LNHDA, CDR2 SQIVND (reference sequence). CDR3 residues: CASSIVSGQSGYTF. The DNA of the CDR3 is TGTGCCAGTAGTATCGTCAGTGGCCAATCTGGCTACACCTTC.

This chain links TRBV29-1 with TRBJ2-2; no firm D call. Trimming pared 6 bases from V and 2 bases from J, leaving 13 bases between. In germline, CDR1 is SQVTM, CDR2 ANQGSEA. The CDR3 loop spans 14 amino acids. CDR3 in DNA: TGCAGCGTAAGCCTACACATCAACACCGGGGAGCTGTTTTTT. The encoded protein is CSVSLHINTGELFF.

The chain has TRBV6-5 and TRBJ1-4; no definite D call. The CDR3 consists of 13 residues. Germline CDR1 reads MNHEY; CDR2 reads SVGAGI. V was pared by 8 bases and J by 8 bases, with 15 bases between. CDR3 DNA sequence: TGTGCCAGCGGGAGTAAGATGGGGGAAAAACTGTTTTTT. Translating gives CASGSKMGEKLFF.

The V call is TRBV5-1, the J call TRBJ1-1, with TRBD1 identical over 8 bases. V lost 4 bases, J lost 3 bases, and 2 bases stayed unmatched. Germline V gene data show CDR1 as SGHRS and CDR2 as YFSETQ. The CDR3 sequence is 13 residues long. CDR3 region: CASSGTGYTEAFF. Here the CDR3 DNA reads TGCGCCAGCAGCGGGACAGGCTACACTGAAGCTTTCTTT.

The chain uses TRBV15 and TRBJ1-1; 9 bases fit TRBD1. Germline CDR1 is LNHNV and CDR2 is YYDKDF (reference sequence). The CDR3 runs 14 residues. V trimming: 3 bases; J trimming: 6 bases; junction bases outside the gene matches: 5. CDR3 in amino acids: CATSRENRGPEAFF. In DNA form, the CDR3 reads TGTGCCACCAGCAGGGAAAACAGGGGGCCTGAAGCTTTCTTT.

J is TRBJ1-2 and V is TRBV5-6; a possible D gene is TRBD1 (6 bases). CDR1 is SGHDT, CDR2 YYEEEE, per germline. V was clipped by 4 bases and J by 5 bases, with 18 bases between them. This CDR3 spans 15 amino acids. In DNA, the CDR3 is TGTGCCAGCAGCCGTCCGGCCAGGGGAGGATATGGCTACACCTTC. It specifies CASSRPARGGYGYTF.

This chain uses TRBV20-1 with TRBJ2-7; 7 bases are shared with TRBD1. CDR3 length: 11 residues. Germline lookup yields CDR1 DFQATT and CDR2 SNEGSKA (reference sequence). V lost 7 bases and J lost 6; bases outside the gene matches: 6. CDR3 in amino acids: CSVDRVAEQYF. As DNA, the CDR3 is TGCAGTGTTGACAGGGTAGCCGAGCAGTACTTC.

This chain links TRBV7-2 with TRBJ1-2; unclear D gene. Germline values: CDR1 SGHTA, CDR2 FQGNSA. The CDR3 covers 15 residues. The V gene lost 6 bases and the J gene lost 8 bases, with 22 bases spanning the gap. CDR3 loop: CASRPGPISRRGYTF. CDR3 DNA: TGTGCCAGCAGACCCGGGCCAATCTCTAGGCGCGGCTACACCTTC.

The V gene is TRBV6-4, the J gene TRBJ2-2; TRBD2 aligns across 8 bases. The CDR3 is 17 amino acids. Trimming removed 0 bases from V and 1 base from J; junction bases left unmatched: 4. Germline lookup yields CDR1 MRHNA and CDR2 SNTAGT. CDR3: CASSDSGGGQNTGELFF. DNA for the CDR3: TGTGCCAGCAGTGACTCCGGCGGGGGGCAGAACACCGGGGAGCTGTTTTTT.

This chain joins TRBV5-1 and TRBJ1-1, with TRBD1 as a possible D gene (5 bases). CDR3 length equals 16 residues. Germline CDR1 SGHRS, CDR2 YFSETQ. V shed 2 bases and J shed 0 bases, with 14 bases lying between them. CDR3 residues: CASSLQGVKLNTEAFF. The CDR3 DNA reads as TGCGCCAGCAGCTTACAAGGGGTGAAGTTGAACACTGAAGCTTTCTTT.

V gene TRBV19 combines with J gene TRBJ1-4; D remains unclear. Trimming pared 2 bases from V and 3 bases from J, leaving 10 bases between. Germline V gives CDR1 LNHDA, CDR2 SQIVND (reference sequence). This CDR3 is built from 15 residues. For the CDR3, the DNA is TGTGCCAGTAGTATAAGTCACAGCCCTAATGAAAAACTGTTTTTT. This gives the protein CASSISHSPNEKLFF.

This clone has just one count. The chain recombines TRBV4-2 with TRBJ2-7; D unclear. The CDR3 totals 15 residues. The ends were cut back, 1 base at V and 0 bases at J, with 10 bases in the middle. Per the germline V gene, CDR1 is LGHNA and CDR2 is YNFKEQ. For the CDR3, the DNA is TGTGCCAGCAGCCAAGCGGATGGCAGCTCCTACGAGCAGTACTTC. Translating it yields CASSQADGSSYEQYF.

This clone was counted only a few times. J is TRBJ2-7 and V is TRBV6-1; 8 nucleotides agree with TRBD1. V trimming: 1 base; J trimming: 7 bases; junction bases outside the gene matches: 9. The CDR3 is 15 amino acids. Germline assignment: CDR1 MNHNS and CDR2 SASEGT. This chain's CDR3 is CASSEEGQGAREQYF. The CDR3 DNA reads TGTGCCAGCAGTGAAGAAGGGCAGGGGGCGCGGGAGCAGTACTTC.

This rearrangement joins TRBV7-9 to TRBJ1-4, with a possible D match to TRBD1 (6 bases). The CDR3 contains 15 residues. V lost 3 bases to trimming and J lost 3 bases, with 11 bases between them. CDR1 and CDR2 from the germline V gene are SEHNR and FQNEAQ (reference sequence). The CDR3 protein is CASSFRTDANEKLFF. CDR3 DNA: TGTGCCAGCAGCTTTCGGACAGACGCTAATGAAAAACTGTTTTTT.

The chain uses TRBV6-1 and TRBJ2-5, with D perhaps TRBD1 or TRBD2 (5 bases each). This CDR3 has 17 residues. V was clipped by 2 bases and J by 2 bases, with 18 bases between them. Germline values: CDR1 MNHNS, CDR2 SASEGT. Here the CDR3 reads CASSEWGSGTPQETQYF. CDR3 DNA sequence: TGTGCCAGCAGTGAATGGGGTTCCGGGACCCCACAAGAGACCCAGTACTTC.

This clone was counted a single time. The J gene is TRBJ2-7, the V gene TRBV29-1; TRBD1 matches at 9 bases. This CDR3 region has 13 residues. CDR1 SQVTM and CDR2 ANQGSEA come from the germline V gene. With V trimmed by 0 bases and J by 3 bases, 0 bases remained unmatched. CDR3 sequence: CSVEETGGYEQYF. The CDR3 coding sequence is TGCAGCGTTGAAGAGACAGGGGGCTACGAGCAGTACTTC.

The gene calls are TRBV9 and TRBJ2-1, with 8 nucleotides matching TRBD1. CDR1 and CDR2 from the germline V gene are SGDLS and YYNGEE. The length of the CDR3 is 15 residues. V shed 0 bases, J shed 4 bases, and the junction held 3 bases outside the gene matches. CDR3 residues: CASSVGQGSYNEQFF. The CDR3 DNA reads TGTGCCAGCAGCGTAGGACAGGGGTCGTACAATGAGCAGTTCTTC.